The clone carrying this T cell receptor (beta chain) was observed at least ten times. Its matching antigen is unknown. Trimming at V came to 2 bases and at J to 3 bases, leaving 3 bases not matched to a gene. There are 14 residues in the CDR3. Germline V CDR1 and CDR2: SGHAT, FQNNGV. The sample belongs to a study of CD8 T cells in ankylosing spondylitis. Study-wide points: There was a TCR beta motif, made of eight highly homologous variants, that appeared characteristic of ankylosing spondylitis blood. Clones linked with disease were CD8+ and fairly uncommon in the peripheral blood.

The authors made TCR beta libraries by quantitative 5'-RACE with molecular barcodes. TCRdb reprocessed the 5' RACE reads with MiXCR, giving one entry per CDR3 protein. The sample holds 750,000 to 850,000 distinct CDR3 sequences; about 11% are singletons and the top ten take roughly 0.51%. The chain employs TRBV11-2 and TRBJ1-1; 7 bases map to TRBD1. What was sequenced was blood, either unsorted or a sorted T cell fraction (not recorded which). The receptor was derived from a male donor with ankylosing spondylitis. The CDR3 is CASSLWQGDTEAFF. The CDR3 bases are TGTGCCAGCAGCTTATGGCAGGGGGACACTGAAGCTTTCTTT.